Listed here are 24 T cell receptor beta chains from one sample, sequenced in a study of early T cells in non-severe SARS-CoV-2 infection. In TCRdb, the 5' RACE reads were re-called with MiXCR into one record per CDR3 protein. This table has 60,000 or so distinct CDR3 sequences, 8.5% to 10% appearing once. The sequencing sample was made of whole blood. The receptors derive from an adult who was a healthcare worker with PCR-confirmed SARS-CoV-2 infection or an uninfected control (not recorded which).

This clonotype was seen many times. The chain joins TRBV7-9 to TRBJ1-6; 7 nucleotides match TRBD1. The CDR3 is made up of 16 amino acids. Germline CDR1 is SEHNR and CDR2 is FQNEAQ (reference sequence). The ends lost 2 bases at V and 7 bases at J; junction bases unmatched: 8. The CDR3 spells CASSLRGGRGNSPLHF. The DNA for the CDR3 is TGTGCCAGCAGCTTACGAGGGGGCAGGGGGAATTCACCCCTCCACTTT.

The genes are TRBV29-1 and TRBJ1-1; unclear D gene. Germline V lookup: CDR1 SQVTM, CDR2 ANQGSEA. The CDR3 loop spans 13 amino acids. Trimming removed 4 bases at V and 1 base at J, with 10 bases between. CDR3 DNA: TGCAGCGTTGGGTTTGGGCCGAACACTGAAGCTTTCTTT. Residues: CSVGFGPNTEAFF.

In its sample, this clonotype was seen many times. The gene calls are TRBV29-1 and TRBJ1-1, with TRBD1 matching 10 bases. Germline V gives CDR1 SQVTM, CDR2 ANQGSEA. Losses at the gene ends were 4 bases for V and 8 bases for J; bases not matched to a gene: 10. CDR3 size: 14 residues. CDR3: CSVAETGGDSEAFF. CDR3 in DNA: TGCAGCGTTGCTGAGACAGGGGGCGACTCGGAAGCTTTCTTT.

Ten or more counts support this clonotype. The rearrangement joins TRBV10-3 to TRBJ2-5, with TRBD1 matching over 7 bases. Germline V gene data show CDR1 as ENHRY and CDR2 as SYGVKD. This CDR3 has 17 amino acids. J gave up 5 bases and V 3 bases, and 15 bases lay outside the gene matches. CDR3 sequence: CAISDPGQSPTEETQYF. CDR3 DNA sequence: TGTGCCATCAGTGATCCGGGACAGTCCCCGACGGAGGAGACCCAGTACTTC.

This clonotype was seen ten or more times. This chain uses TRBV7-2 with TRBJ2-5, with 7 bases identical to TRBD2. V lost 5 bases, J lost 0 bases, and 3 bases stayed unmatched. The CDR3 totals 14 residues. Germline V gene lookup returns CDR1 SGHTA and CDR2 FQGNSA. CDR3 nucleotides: TGTGCCAGCAGCGGCGGGAGAAACCAAGAGACCCAGTACTTC. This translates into CASSGGRNQETQYF.

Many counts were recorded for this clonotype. CDR3 coding DNA: TGCGCCAGCAGCTTGCAGGTTTCGGGGGCGAACACTGAAGCTTTCTTT. Translating it yields CASSLQVSGANTEAFF. The chain is built from TRBV5-1 and TRBJ1-1, with a weak D call TRBD1 (6 bases). Germline V gene data show CDR1 as SGHRS and CDR2 as YFSETQ. Trimming removed 1 base at V and 1 base at J, with 14 bases between. The CDR3 sequence is 16 residues long.

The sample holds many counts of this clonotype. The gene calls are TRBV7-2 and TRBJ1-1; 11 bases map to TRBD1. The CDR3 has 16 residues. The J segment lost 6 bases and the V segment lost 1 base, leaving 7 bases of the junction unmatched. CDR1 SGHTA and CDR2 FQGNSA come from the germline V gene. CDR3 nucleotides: TGTGCCAGCAGCTTAGTGGGACAGGGGGGTCTCTCTGAAGCTTTCTTT. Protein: CASSLVGQGGLSEAFF.

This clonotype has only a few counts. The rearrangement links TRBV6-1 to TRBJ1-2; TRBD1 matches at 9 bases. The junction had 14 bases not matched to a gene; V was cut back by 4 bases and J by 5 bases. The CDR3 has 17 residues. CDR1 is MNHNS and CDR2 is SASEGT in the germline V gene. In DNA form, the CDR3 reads TGTGCCAGCAGTGCCCGGGACAGGGCCCAAAATTGGTATGGCTACACCTTC. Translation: CASSARDRAQNWYGYTF.

This CDR3 reads CASTRALEETQYF. The CDR3 region has the DNA TGTGCCAGCACCCGGGCACTAGAAGAGACCCAGTACTTC. The chain joins TRBV3-1 to TRBJ2-5; weak D call: TRBD2 (5 bases). The CDR3 consists of 13 residues. The V end lost 7 bases, the J end lost 3 bases, and 12 bases lay between the germline ends. Germline V gene lookup returns CDR1 LGHDT and CDR2 YNNKEL (reference sequence).

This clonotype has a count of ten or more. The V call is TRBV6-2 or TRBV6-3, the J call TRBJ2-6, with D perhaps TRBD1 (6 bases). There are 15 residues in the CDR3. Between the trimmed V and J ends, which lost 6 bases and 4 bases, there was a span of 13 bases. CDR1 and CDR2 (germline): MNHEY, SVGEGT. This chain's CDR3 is CASRTGVGGANVLTF. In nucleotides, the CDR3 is TGTGCCAGCAGGACAGGCGTGGGCGGGGCCAACGTCCTGACTTTC.

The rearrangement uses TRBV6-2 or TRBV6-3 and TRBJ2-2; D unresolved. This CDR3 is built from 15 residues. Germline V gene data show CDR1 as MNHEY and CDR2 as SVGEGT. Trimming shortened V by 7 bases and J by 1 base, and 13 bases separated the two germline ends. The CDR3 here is CASTRNTVNTGELFF. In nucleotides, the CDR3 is TGTGCCAGCACTCGTAACACCGTGAACACCGGGGAGCTGTTTTTT.

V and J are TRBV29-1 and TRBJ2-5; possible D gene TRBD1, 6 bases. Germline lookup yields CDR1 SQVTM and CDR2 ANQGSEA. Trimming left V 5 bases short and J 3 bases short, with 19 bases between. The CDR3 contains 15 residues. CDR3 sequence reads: CSVRRNRAPEETQYF. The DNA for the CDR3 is TGCAGCGTTCGACGGAACAGGGCTCCCGAAGAGACCCAGTACTTC.

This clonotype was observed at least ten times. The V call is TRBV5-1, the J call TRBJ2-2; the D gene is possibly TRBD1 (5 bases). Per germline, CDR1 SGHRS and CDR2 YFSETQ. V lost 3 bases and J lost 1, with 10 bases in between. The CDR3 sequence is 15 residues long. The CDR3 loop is CASSWGRVNTGELFF. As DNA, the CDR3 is TGCGCCAGCAGCTGGGGCAGAGTGAACACCGGGGAGCTGTTTTTT.

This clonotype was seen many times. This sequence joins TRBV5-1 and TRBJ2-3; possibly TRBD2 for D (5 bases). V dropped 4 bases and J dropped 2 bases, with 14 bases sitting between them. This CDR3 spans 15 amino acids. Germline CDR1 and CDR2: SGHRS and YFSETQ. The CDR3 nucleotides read TGCGCCAGCAGCCCTGGCGGGCTAAACACAGATACGCAGTATTTT. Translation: CASSPGGLNTDTQYF. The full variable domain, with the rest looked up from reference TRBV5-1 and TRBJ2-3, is KAGVTQTPRYLIKTRGQQVTLSCSPISGHRSVSWYQQTPGQGLQFLFEYFSETQRNKGNFPGRFSGRQFSNSRSEMNVSTLELGDSALYLCASSPGGLNTDTQYFGPGTRLTVL.

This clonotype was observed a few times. In DNA, the CDR3 is TGCAGCGTCGCCAGGGCGACCGGGGAGCTGTTTTTT. Amino acid sequence: CSVARATGELFF. V usage is TRBV29-1 and J usage is TRBJ2-2; tentatively, D is TRBD1 (5 bases). V gave up 6 bases and J gave up 5 bases, with 10 bases separating them. Germline V gene sequence: CDR1 SQVTM, CDR2 ANQGSEA. The CDR3 loop spans 12 amino acids.

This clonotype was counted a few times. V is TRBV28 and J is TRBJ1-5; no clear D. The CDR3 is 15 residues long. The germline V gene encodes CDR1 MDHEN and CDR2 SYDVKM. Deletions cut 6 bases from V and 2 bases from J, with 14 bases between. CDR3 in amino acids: CASSPKGKGNQPQHF. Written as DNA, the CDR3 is TGTGCCAGCAGCCCTAAGGGTAAGGGCAATCAGCCCCAGCATTTT.

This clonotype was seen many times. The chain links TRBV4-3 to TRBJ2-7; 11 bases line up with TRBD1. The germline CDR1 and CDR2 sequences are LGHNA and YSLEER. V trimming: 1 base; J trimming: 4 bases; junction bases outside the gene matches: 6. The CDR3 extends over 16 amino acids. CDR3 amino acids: CASSQGAGTGGYEQYF. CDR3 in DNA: TGCGCCAGCAGCCAAGGGGCCGGGACAGGGGGTTACGAGCAGTACTTC.

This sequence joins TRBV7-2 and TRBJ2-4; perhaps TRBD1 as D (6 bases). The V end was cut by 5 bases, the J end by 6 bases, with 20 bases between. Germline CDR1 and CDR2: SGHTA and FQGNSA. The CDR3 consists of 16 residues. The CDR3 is CASSPRVMQGRNIQYF. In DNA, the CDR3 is TGTGCCAGCAGCCCAAGGGTCATGCAGGGGAGAAACATTCAGTACTTC.

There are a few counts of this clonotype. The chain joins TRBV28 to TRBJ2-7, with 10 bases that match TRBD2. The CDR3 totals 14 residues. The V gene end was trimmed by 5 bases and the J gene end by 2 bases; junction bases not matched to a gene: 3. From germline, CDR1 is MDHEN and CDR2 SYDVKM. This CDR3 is CASSPGLAPYEQYF. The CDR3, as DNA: TGTGCCAGCAGTCCGGGACTAGCGCCCTACGAGCAGTACTTC.

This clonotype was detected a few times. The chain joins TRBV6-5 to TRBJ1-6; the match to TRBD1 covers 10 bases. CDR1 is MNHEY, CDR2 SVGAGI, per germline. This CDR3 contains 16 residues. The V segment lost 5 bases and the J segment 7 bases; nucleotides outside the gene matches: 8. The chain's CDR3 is CASSHHGTGANSPLHF. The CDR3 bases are TGTGCCAGCAGTCACCACGGGACAGGGGCCAATTCACCCCTCCACTTT.

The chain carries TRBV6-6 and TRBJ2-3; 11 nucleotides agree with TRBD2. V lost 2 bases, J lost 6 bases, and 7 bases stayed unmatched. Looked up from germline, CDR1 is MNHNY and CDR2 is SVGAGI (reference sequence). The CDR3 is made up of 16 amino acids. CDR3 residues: CASSYVLAGAGDTQYF. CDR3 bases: TGTGCCAGCAGTTACGTACTAGCGGGAGCGGGTGATACGCAGTATTTT.

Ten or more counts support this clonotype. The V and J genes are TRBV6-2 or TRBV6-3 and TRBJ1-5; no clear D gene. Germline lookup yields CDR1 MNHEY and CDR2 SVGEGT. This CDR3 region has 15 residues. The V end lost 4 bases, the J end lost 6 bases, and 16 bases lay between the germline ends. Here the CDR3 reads CASSSIVTGLQPQHF. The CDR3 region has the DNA TGTGCCAGCAGTTCCATAGTAACGGGCCTTCAGCCCCAGCATTTT.

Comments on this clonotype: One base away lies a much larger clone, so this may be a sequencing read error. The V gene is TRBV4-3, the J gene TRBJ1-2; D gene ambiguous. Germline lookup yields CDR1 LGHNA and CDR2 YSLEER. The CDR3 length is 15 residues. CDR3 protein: CASSQDFNRNYGYAF. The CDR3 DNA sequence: TGCGCCAGCAGCCAAGATTTCAACAGAAACTATGGCTACGCCTTC.

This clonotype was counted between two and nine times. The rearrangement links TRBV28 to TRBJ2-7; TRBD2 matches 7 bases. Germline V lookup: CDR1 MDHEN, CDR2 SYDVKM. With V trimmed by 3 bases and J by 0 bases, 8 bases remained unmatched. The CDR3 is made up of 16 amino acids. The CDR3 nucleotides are TGTGCCAGCAGTTTCGACGGACTAGTGAGCTCCTACGAGCAGTACTTC. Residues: CASSFDGLVSSYEQYF.